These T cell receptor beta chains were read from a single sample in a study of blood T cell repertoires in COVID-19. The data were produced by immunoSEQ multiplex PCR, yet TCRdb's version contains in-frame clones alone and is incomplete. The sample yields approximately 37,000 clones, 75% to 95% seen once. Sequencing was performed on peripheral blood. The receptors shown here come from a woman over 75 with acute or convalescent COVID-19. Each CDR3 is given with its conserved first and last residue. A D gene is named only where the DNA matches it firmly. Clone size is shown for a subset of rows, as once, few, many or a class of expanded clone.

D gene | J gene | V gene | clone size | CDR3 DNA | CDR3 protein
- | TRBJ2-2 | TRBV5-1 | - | TGCGCCAGCAGCTTGGAGGGGGTATATAACACCGGGGAGCTGTTTTTT | CASSLEGVYNTGELFF
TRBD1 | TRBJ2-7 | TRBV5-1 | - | TGCGCCAGCACCCCTAGACAGGGGTCGAGGGAGCAGTACTTC | CASTPRQGSREQYF
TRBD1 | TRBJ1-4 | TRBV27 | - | TGTGCCAGCAGAAGAACAGGGGAGGAAAAACTGTTTTTT | CASRRTGEEKLFF
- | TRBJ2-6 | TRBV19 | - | TGTGCCAGTAGTATAGACTACAGGCCCTCTGGGGCCAACGTCCTGACTTTC | CASSIDYRPSGANVLTF
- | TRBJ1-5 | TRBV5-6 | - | TGTGCCAGCAGCTTGGGACTCTCTCAGCCCCAGCATTTT | CASSLGLSQPQHF
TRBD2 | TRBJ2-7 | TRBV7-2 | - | TGTGCCAGCAGCCGGACTAGCGGGGGGATATACGAGCAGTACTTC | CASSRTSGGIYEQYF
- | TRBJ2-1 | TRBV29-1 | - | TGCAGCGTTGAAGTACCAGGGAACAATGAGCAGTTCTTC | CSVEVPGNNEQFF
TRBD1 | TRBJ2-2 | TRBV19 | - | TGTGCCACCCAGGACAGGGGGGGTAGGGGGGAGCTGTTTTTT | CATQDRGGRGELFF
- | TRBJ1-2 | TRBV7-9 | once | TGTGCCAGCAGCTCCCTCACGGACTCTCGGAGGGATGGCTACACCTTC | CASSSLTDSRRDGYTF
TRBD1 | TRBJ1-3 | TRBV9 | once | TGTGCCAGCAGCGTAGAGGGGGCGGCTGGAAACACCATATATTTT | CASSVEGAAGNTIYF
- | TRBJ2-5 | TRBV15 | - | TGTGCCACCAGCAGAGGGGGCACGCAAGAGACCCAGTACTTC | CATSRGGTQETQYF
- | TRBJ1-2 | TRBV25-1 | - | TGTGCCAGCAGTGGGGGCTGGGGCTATGGCTACACCTTC | CASSGGWGYGYTF
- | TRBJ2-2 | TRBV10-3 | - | TGTGCCGCCTGTTCTCCCGGGGGCGGGGAGCTGTTTTTT | CAACSPGGGELFF
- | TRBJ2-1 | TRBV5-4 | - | TGTGCCAGCAGCACAGGCTCGCAACGAAGCAATGAGCAGTTCTTC | CASSTGSQRSNEQFF
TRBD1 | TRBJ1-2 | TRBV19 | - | TGTGCCAGTAGTATCCCCGGGACAGGGGGTGACTATGGCTACACCTTC | CASSIPGTGGDYGYTF
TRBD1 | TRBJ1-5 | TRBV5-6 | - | TGTGCCAGCAGCTTGGCCGGGACAGCTCATTATCAGCCCCAGCATTTT | CASSLAGTAHYQPQHF